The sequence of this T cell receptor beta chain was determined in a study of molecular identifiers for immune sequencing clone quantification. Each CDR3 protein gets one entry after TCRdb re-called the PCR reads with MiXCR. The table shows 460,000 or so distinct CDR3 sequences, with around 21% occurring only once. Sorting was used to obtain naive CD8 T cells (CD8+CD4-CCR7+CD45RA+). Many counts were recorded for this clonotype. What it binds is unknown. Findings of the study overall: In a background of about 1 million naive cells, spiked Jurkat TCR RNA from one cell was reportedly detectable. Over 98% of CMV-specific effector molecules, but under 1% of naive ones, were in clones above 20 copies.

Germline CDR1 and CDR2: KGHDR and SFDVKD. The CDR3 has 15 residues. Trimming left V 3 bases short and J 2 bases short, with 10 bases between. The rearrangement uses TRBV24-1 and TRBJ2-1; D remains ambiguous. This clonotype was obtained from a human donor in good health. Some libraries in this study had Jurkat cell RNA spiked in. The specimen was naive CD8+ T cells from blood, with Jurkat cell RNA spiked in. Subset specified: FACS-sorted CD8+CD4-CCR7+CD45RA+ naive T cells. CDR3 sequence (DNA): TGTGCCACCAGTGATCCCGATATAGCCTACAATGAGCAGTTCTTC. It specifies CATSDPDIAYNEQFF.